These T cell receptor beta chains were read from a single sample in a study of T cells expressing NK-cell markers. TCRdb re-called the 5' RACE reads and catalogs CDR3 proteins one per entry, DNA excluded. There are about 380,000 distinct CDR3 sequences in the sample, with 4% to 6.5% held by the top ten. Sequenced: blood T cells: a sorted CD56 or NKG2C T cell subset, CD4+ or CD8+ T cells, or bulk PBMC T cells (not recorded which). These receptors all stem from a man aged 18-70 years in good health. The CDR3 runs from the conserved cysteine through the conserved F or W.

CDR3 protein: CASSYSGTANEKLFF; CDR3 length: 15; J gene: TRBJ1-4; V gene: TRBV25-1
CDR3 protein: CASSWAGTPPYEQYF; CDR3 length: 15; J gene: TRBJ2-7; V gene: TRBV12-3/TRBV12-4
CDR3 protein: CASSQQGINQPQHF; CDR3 length: 14; J gene: TRBJ1-5; V gene: TRBV2
CDR3 protein: CASSPRLLAGGPRTDTQYF; CDR3 length: 19; J gene: TRBJ2-3; V gene: TRBV3-1
CDR3 protein: CASSPDSAGNTIYF; CDR3 length: 14; J gene: TRBJ1-3; V gene: TRBV5-1
CDR3 protein: CASSLGTGGMSEKLFF; CDR3 length: 16; J gene: TRBJ1-4; V gene: TRBV7-9
CDR3 protein: CASSSPGLRTSGANVLTF; CDR3 length: 18; J gene: TRBJ2-6; V gene: TRBV12-3/TRBV12-4
CDR3 protein: CASSNTGGGNYGYTF; CDR3 length: 15; J gene: TRBJ1-2; V gene: TRBV19
CDR3 protein: CASRGGLGADNEQFF; CDR3 length: 15; J gene: TRBJ2-1; V gene: TRBV2
CDR3 protein: CSAATGLDTQYF; CDR3 length: 12; J gene: TRBJ2-3; V gene: TRBV20-1
CDR3 protein: CATQSAPSTAKLFF; CDR3 length: 14; J gene: TRBJ1-4; V gene: TRBV10-3
CDR3 protein: CASSVGTTEQYF; CDR3 length: 12; J gene: TRBJ2-7; V gene: TRBV18
CDR3 protein: CASSLGDSLSGNTIYF; CDR3 length: 16; J gene: TRBJ1-3; V gene: TRBV5-1
CDR3 protein: CASSTGGRTYEQYF; CDR3 length: 14; J gene: TRBJ2-7; V gene: TRBV7-8
CDR3 protein: CASSLRPGANYGYTF; CDR3 length: 15; J gene: TRBJ1-2; V gene: TRBV27
CDR3 protein: CASSSPPPRSYEQYF; CDR3 length: 15; J gene: TRBJ2-7; V gene: TRBV7-2
CDR3 protein: CASSIFWQGKDTQYF; CDR3 length: 15; J gene: TRBJ2-3; V gene: TRBV19
CDR3 protein: CASSPRSDGLNTEAFF; CDR3 length: 16; J gene: TRBJ1-1; V gene: TRBV18
CDR3 protein: CSGTRTYNEQFF; CDR3 length: 12; J gene: TRBJ2-1; V gene: TRBV29-1
CDR3 protein: CASSLGRVSNEQFF; CDR3 length: 14; J gene: TRBJ2-1; V gene: TRBV27
CDR3 protein: CASSYATGADTQYF; CDR3 length: 14; J gene: TRBJ2-3; V gene: TRBV3-1
CDR3 protein: CASSYQGATGTEAFF; CDR3 length: 15; J gene: TRBJ1-1; V gene: TRBV5-1
CDR3 protein: CASSPRGYGNTIYF; CDR3 length: 14; J gene: TRBJ1-3; V gene: TRBV12-3/TRBV12-4
CDR3 protein: CASSSTSGGLAKNIQYF; CDR3 length: 17; J gene: TRBJ2-4; V gene: TRBV7-2
CDR3 protein: CSVPGTSEGDTQYF; CDR3 length: 14; J gene: TRBJ2-3; V gene: TRBV29-1
CDR3 protein: CASEGGGAYNEQFF; CDR3 length: 14; J gene: TRBJ2-1; V gene: TRBV3-1
CDR3 protein: CASSTQRGKETQYF; CDR3 length: 14; J gene: TRBJ2-5; V gene: TRBV7-2
CDR3 protein: CASSLGTSGGEQFF; CDR3 length: 14; J gene: TRBJ2-1; V gene: TRBV5-1
CDR3 protein: CASSPIGGGGETQYF; CDR3 length: 15; J gene: TRBJ2-5; V gene: TRBV7-3
CDR3 protein: CASSQTSDHTDTQYF; CDR3 length: 15; J gene: TRBJ2-3; V gene: TRBV5-4
CDR3 protein: CASSPGPNYGYTF; CDR3 length: 13; J gene: TRBJ1-2; V gene: TRBV7-3
CDR3 protein: CSVPPGQVTEAFF; CDR3 length: 13; J gene: TRBJ1-1; V gene: TRBV20-1
CDR3 protein: CASTWGFGNQPQHF; CDR3 length: 14; J gene: TRBJ1-5; V gene: TRBV19
CDR3 protein: CASSLDGDRVFYEQYF; CDR3 length: 16; J gene: TRBJ2-7; V gene: TRBV5-4
CDR3 protein: CASSLTLGGRRTSGDTGELFF; CDR3 length: 21; J gene: TRBJ2-2; V gene: TRBV7-3
CDR3 protein: CASRAGALRQPQHF; CDR3 length: 14; J gene: TRBJ1-5; V gene: TRBV2
CDR3 protein: CATSRSEGGKQFF; CDR3 length: 13; J gene: TRBJ2-1; V gene: TRBV24-1
CDR3 protein: CSAGTGQAAYNSPLHF; CDR3 length: 16; J gene: TRBJ1-6; V gene: TRBV20-1
CDR3 protein: CSASNTVFGGELFF; CDR3 length: 14; J gene: TRBJ2-2; V gene: TRBV20-1
CDR3 protein: CASSFRDRINEKLFF; CDR3 length: 15; J gene: TRBJ1-4; V gene: TRBV12-3/TRBV12-4
CDR3 protein: CASRGEADSYEQYF; CDR3 length: 14; J gene: TRBJ2-7; V gene: TRBV19
CDR3 protein: CASSAGRQPPLHF; CDR3 length: 13; J gene: TRBJ1-6; V gene: TRBV7-2
CDR3 protein: CASSQEASGGQARDIQYF; CDR3 length: 18; J gene: TRBJ2-4; V gene: TRBV4-2
CDR3 protein: CASSFRNRDSSYNEQFF; CDR3 length: 17; J gene: TRBJ2-1; V gene: TRBV18
CDR3 protein: CASSQQRASNSPLHF; CDR3 length: 15; J gene: TRBJ1-6; V gene: TRBV14
CDR3 protein: CASSSLDFASGANVLTF; CDR3 length: 17; J gene: TRBJ2-6; V gene: TRBV5-1
CDR3 protein: CASSLTLARETQYF; CDR3 length: 14; J gene: TRBJ2-5; V gene: TRBV7-2
CDR3 protein: CSARQYRGGTEAFF; CDR3 length: 14; J gene: TRBJ1-1; V gene: TRBV20-1
CDR3 protein: CASSFPTSGGAHEQFF; CDR3 length: 16; J gene: TRBJ2-1; V gene: TRBV27
CDR3 protein: CSARDGKKAPSSGANVLTF; CDR3 length: 19; J gene: TRBJ2-6; V gene: TRBV20-1
CDR3 protein: CSAGTGREQYF; CDR3 length: 11; J gene: TRBJ2-7; V gene: TRBV20-1
CDR3 protein: CSAARQVSGNTIYF; CDR3 length: 14; J gene: TRBJ1-3; V gene: TRBV20-1
CDR3 protein: CASRAGASTDTQYF; CDR3 length: 14; J gene: TRBJ2-3; V gene: TRBV7-8
CDR3 protein: CASSLYRVNSPLHF; CDR3 length: 14; J gene: TRBJ1-6; V gene: TRBV5-8
CDR3 protein: CASSLSVNNSPLHF; CDR3 length: 14; J gene: TRBJ1-6; V gene: TRBV7-2
CDR3 protein: CASSHEHKANNEQFF; CDR3 length: 15; J gene: TRBJ2-1; V gene: TRBV18
CDR3 protein: CSGRRGPYEQYF; CDR3 length: 12; J gene: TRBJ2-7; V gene: TRBV20-1
CDR3 protein: CASSGVGVRYETQYF; CDR3 length: 15; J gene: TRBJ2-5; V gene: TRBV2
CDR3 protein: CASSPRTGGRNQPQHF; CDR3 length: 16; J gene: TRBJ1-5; V gene: TRBV27